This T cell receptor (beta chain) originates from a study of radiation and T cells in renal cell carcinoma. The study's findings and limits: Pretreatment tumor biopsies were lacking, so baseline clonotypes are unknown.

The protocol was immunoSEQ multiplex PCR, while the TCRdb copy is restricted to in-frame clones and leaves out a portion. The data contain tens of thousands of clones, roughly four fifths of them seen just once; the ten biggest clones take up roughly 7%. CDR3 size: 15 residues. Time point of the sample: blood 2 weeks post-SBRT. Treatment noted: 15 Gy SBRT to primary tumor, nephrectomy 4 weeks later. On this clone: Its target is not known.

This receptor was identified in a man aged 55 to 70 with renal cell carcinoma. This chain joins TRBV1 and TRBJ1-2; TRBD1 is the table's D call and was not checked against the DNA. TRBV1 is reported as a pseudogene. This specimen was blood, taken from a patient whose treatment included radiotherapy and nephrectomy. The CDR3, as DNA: TGCACCAGCAGCGTTTCCCGGGACAGGGTCAATGGCTACACCTTC. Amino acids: CTSSVSRDRVNGYTF.